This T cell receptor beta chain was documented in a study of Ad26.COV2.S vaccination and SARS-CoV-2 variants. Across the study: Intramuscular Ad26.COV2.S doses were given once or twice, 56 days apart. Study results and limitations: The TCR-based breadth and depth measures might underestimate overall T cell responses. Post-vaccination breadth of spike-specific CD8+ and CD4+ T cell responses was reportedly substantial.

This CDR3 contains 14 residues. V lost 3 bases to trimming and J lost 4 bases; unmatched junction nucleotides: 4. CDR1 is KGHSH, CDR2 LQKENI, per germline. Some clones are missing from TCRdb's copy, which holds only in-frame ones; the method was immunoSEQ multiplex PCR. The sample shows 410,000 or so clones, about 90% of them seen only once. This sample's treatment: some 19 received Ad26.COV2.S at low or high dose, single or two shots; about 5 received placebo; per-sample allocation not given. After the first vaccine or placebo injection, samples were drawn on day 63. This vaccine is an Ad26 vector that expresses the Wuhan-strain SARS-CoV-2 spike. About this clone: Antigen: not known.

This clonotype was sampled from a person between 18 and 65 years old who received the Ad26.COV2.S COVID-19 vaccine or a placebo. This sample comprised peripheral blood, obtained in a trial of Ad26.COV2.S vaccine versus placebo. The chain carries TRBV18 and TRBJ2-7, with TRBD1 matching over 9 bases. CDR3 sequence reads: CASSPKGQGYEQYF. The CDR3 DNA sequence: TGTGCCAGCTCACCGAAGGGACAGGGTTACGAGCAGTACTTC.